This TCR beta chain was identified during a study of cytomegalovirus exposure and HLA in healthy donors. Findings of the study overall: Many donors shared some public TCRs, even though most TCR sequences were rare.

This clone was observed a few times. Its antigen is not identified. Generated by immunoSEQ multiplex PCR, the TCRdb table keeps only in-frame clones and is missing some. This sample has 150,000 to 170,000 clones, with 86% found just once. The germline V gene encodes CDR1 SNHLY and CDR2 FYNNEI. Trimming took off 1 base at V and 9 bases at J, with 8 bases between the two ends. The CDR3 loop spans 12 amino acids. The rearrangement uses TRBV2 and TRBJ2-3; the D is unclear. The sample was PBMCs. The clonotype comes from a man aged 18 to 35 in good health and CMV-seropositive. CDR3 nucleotide sequence: TGTGCCAGCAGTGAAGAGGCAGGCACGCAGTATTTT. Translated, it gives CASSEEAGTQYF.